The rows below give T cell receptor beta chains drawn from one sample of a study of CD8 T cells in Susac syndrome. TCRdb called the immunoSEQ multiplex PCR reads again in MiXCR, with one record for every CDR3 protein. The sample yields approximately 210,000 distinct CDR3 sequences, about 95% seen once. Specimen: CD4+ T cells from PBMCs. The receptors shown here come from a human donor with Susac syndrome. The CDR3 runs from the conserved cysteine through the conserved F or W. Fields, in order: clone size, J gene, V gene, D gene, CDR3 protein, CDR3 DNA. D genes are given only for firm matches. The size of a clone is reported for some rows only, either as once, few or many, or as a class for expanded clones.

few	TRBJ2-3	TRBV5-1	-	CASSLAVGTDTQYF	TGTGCCAGCAGCTTGGCCGTGGGAACAGATACGCAGTATTTT
-	TRBJ2-7	TRBV9	-	CASSLGQRTYEQYF	TGTGCCAGCAGCCTCGGACAGAGAACCTACGAGCAGTACTTC
-	TRBJ2-7	TRBV30	-	CAWSYVSYEQYF	TGTGCCTGGAGTTATGTCTCCTACGAGCAGTACTTC
-	TRBJ2-7	TRBV11-2	-	CASSFGRESYEQYF	TGTGCCAGCAGCTTCGGCAGGGAATCCTACGAGCAGTACTTC
once	TRBJ2-5	TRBV30	TRBD1	CAGTGADQETQYF	TGTGCCGGGACAGGGGCGGACCAAGAGACCCAGTACTTC
-	TRBJ2-5	TRBV19	-	CASSATQGTQYF	TGTGCCAGTAGTGCAACACAGGGTACCCAGTACTTC
-	TRBJ2-7	TRBV15	-	CATSRERGSYEQYF	TGTGCCACCAGCAGAGAGAGGGGGTCCTACGAGCAGTACTTC
-	TRBJ2-5	TRBV6-5	TRBD2	CASSLLAGADQETQYF	TGTGCCAGCAGTTTGCTAGCGGGGGCAGACCAAGAGACCCAGTACTTC
-	TRBJ2-1	TRBV19	TRBD2	CASSPRTSGGARQFF	TGTGCCAGTAGTCCCCGGACTAGCGGGGGGGCTAGGCAGTTCTTC
-	TRBJ2-1	TRBV7-8	TRBD2	CASSLAGRGGRGEQFF	TGTGCCAGCAGCTTAGCGGGGCGGGGGGGCCGAGGCGAGCAGTTCTTC
-	TRBJ1-4	TRBV7-2	-	CASSLVGEKLFF	TGTGCCAGCAGCTTAGTGGGTGAAAAACTGTTTTTT
-	TRBJ2-2	TRBV3-1	TRBD2	CASSQSGAGSGELFF	TGTGCCAGCAGCCAGAGCGGGGCCGGCTCCGGGGAGCTGTTTTTT
-	TRBJ2-1	TRBV7-8	TRBD2	CASSLLAGVDNEQFF	TGTGCCAGCAGCTTACTAGCGGGGGTTGACAATGAGCAGTTCTTC
-	TRBJ1-2	TRBV5-5	-	CASSKGGLSSEGYTF	TGTGCCAGCAGCAAAGGGGGACTCTCATCGGAAGGCTACACCTTC
once	TRBJ2-6	TRBV14	-	CASSQYTGANVLTF	TGTGCCAGCAGCCAATACACTGGGGCCAACGTCCTGACTTTC
-	TRBJ2-2	TRBV9	-	CASSVAPDTGELFF	TGTGCCAGCAGCGTAGCTCCGGACACCGGGGAGCTGTTTTTT
once	TRBJ2-2	TRBV4-1	TRBD1	CASRSGGASRAGELFF	TGCGCCAGCAGATCAGGGGGCGCATCTCGAGCCGGGGAGCTGTTTTTT
-	TRBJ1-2	TRBV20-1	TRBD1	CSASRGRDGYTF	TGCAGTGCTAGCAGGGGGAGGGATGGCTACACCTTC
-	TRBJ1-1	TRBV3-1	TRBD1	CASKNLGTGETEAFF	TGTGCCAGCAAGAATCTCGGGACAGGGGAGACTGAAGCTTTCTTT
-	TRBJ1-2	TRBV5-8	TRBD1	CASSPAQGALPIYGYTF	TGTGCCAGCAGCCCAGCCCAGGGGGCCTTACCCATCTATGGCTACACCTTC
-	TRBJ2-2	TRBV30	-	CAWISRLDTGELFF	TGTGCCTGGATATCCCGTCTGGACACCGGGGAGCTGTTTTTT
-	TRBJ2-5	TRBV5-1	-	CASTREQGETQYF	TGCGCCAGCACCCGGGAGCAAGGGGAGACCCAGTACTTC
once	TRBJ2-5	TRBV5-1	-	CASSLATQGETQYF	TGCGCCAGCAGCTTGGCCACTCAGGGGGAGACCCAGTACTTC
-	TRBJ1-4	TRBV12-3/TRBV12-4	-	CASSLDSVNEKLFF	TGTGCCAGCAGTTTGGACAGCGTTAATGAAAAACTGTTTTTT
-	TRBJ2-7	TRBV24-1	-	CATSDLPAGNEQYF	TGTGCCACCAGTGATTTGCCGGCAGGCAACGAGCAGTACTTC
few	TRBJ1-5	TRBV12-3/TRBV12-4	-	CASGGGNQPQHF	TGTGCCAGTGGGGGAGGCAATCAGCCCCAGCATTTT
-	TRBJ1-6	TRBV6-5	-	CASSPETSSPLHF	TGTGCCAGCAGCCCCGAGACCAGTTCACCCCTCCACTTT
once	TRBJ2-1	TRBV20-1	-	CSARDRTAYNEQFF	TGCAGTGCTAGAGATCGGACAGCCTACAATGAGCAGTTCTTC
-	TRBJ1-1	TRBV6-5	-	CASRGRVKNTEAFF	TGTGCCAGCAGAGGCAGGGTAAAGAACACTGAAGCTTTCTTT
-	TRBJ2-7	TRBV6-5	-	CASSQGRGEQYF	TGTGCCAGCAGCCAGGGGAGGGGCGAGCAGTACTTC
-	TRBJ2-7	TRBV20-1	-	CSARDRGSSYEQYF	TGCAGTGCTAGAGATCGGGGGAGCTCCTACGAGCAGTACTTC
-	TRBJ1-2	TRBV7-8	-	CASSLVGRVDGYTF	TGTGCCAGCAGCTTAGTCGGCAGGGTGGATGGCTACACCTTC
few	TRBJ2-5	TRBV6-6	-	CASSGAAGETQYF	TGTGCCAGCAGTGGCGCGGCCGGGGAGACCCAGTACTTC
-	TRBJ1-1	TRBV30	-	CAWLNGATLAFF	TGTGCCTGGCTAAATGGGGCAACTTTGGCTTTCTTT
-	TRBJ2-5	TRBV20-1	-	CSAPVLRGTQYF	TGCAGTGCCCCGGTTCTGCGGGGGACCCAGTACTTC
-	TRBJ1-1	TRBV7-3	-	CASSLRRGLRAMNTEAFF	TGTGCCAGCAGCTTACGTAGGGGGTTGAGGGCGATGAACACTGAAGCTTTCTTT
-	TRBJ2-3	TRBV27	-	CASSFGRTDTQYF	TGTGCCAGCAGTTTCGGACGCACAGATACGCAGTATTTT
once	TRBJ2-7	TRBV20-1	TRBD2	CSAQLAGGIYEQYF	TGCAGTGCTCAACTAGCGGGGGGAATCTACGAGCAGTACTTC
few	TRBJ2-7	TRBV12-3/TRBV12-4	TRBD1	CASSPRDRGGDEQYF	TGTGCCAGCAGTCCACGGGACAGGGGTGGGGACGAGCAGTACTTC
-	TRBJ1-1	TRBV29-1	-	CSVAPGARESGAFF	TGCAGCGTTGCCCCGGGGGCTCGCGAGAGTGGAGCTTTCTTT
few	TRBJ2-5	TRBV11-3	-	CASSSGLGETQYF	TGTGCCAGCAGCTCAGGGTTGGGGGAGACCCAGTACTTC
-	TRBJ1-5	TRBV6-2/TRBV6-3	-	CASQFGVNQPQHF	TGTGCCAGTCAGTTCGGGGTCAATCAGCCCCAGCATTTT
-	TRBJ2-7	TRBV6-2/TRBV6-3	-	CASSYLRGIAYEQYF	TGTGCCAGCAGCTACCTACGGGGGATCGCCTACGAGCAGTACTTC
-	TRBJ1-1	TRBV20-1	-	CSARVQAGTEAFF	TGCAGTGCTAGAGTACAGGCAGGCACTGAAGCTTTCTTT
once	TRBJ2-5	TRBV6-5	-	CASSSQGRQETQYF	TGTGCCAGCAGTTCGCAGGGTCGCCAAGAGACCCAGTACTTC
-	TRBJ1-4	TRBV19	-	CASSIAQHEKLFF	TGTGCCAGTAGTATAGCACAGCATGAAAAACTGTTTTTT
-	TRBJ2-3	TRBV12-3/TRBV12-4	TRBD1	CASSVRRGNTDTQYF	TGTGCCAGCAGCGTTCGCAGGGGGAACACAGATACGCAGTATTTT